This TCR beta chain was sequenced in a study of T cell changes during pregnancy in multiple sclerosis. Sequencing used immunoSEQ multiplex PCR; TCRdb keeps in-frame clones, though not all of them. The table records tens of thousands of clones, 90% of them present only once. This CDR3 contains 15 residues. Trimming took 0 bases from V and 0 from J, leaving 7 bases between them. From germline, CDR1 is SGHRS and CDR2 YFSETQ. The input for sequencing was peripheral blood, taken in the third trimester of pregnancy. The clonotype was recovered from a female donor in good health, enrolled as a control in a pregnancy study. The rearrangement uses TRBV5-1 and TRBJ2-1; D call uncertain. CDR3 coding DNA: TGCGCCAGCAGCTTGGCCGTGAGCTCCTACAATGAGCAGTTCTTC. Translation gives CASSLAVSSYNEQFF.